This is a list of T cell receptor beta chains from one sample in a study of shared clonotypes between healthy human individuals. TCRdb's table, derived via immunoSEQ multiplex PCR, lists solely in-frame clones and lacks some. Of about 2.3 million clones in the sample, over 85% were seen once. Sample: naive CD4+ T cells from PBMCs. The receptors were gathered from a man between 18 and 35 years old in good health. Some clones in this sample may be carry-over from other donors' samples. CDR3s include the opening cysteine and the closing phenylalanine or tryptophan. A D gene is named only where the DNA matches it firmly. Clone size is not always given. Where it is, it says once, few, many or a class for expanded clones.

>TRBD1|TRBV11-2|TRBJ2-1|NA
TGTGCCAGCAGCCCAGGACAGGCCTACAATGAGCAGTTCTTC
CASSPGQAYNEQFF
>NA|TRBV10-1|TRBJ2-3|NA
TGCGCCAGCAGTGAGAATCGATGGGATACGCAGTATTTT
CASSENRWDTQYF
>NA|TRBV2|TRBJ2-1|NA
TGTGCCAGCACCCAAGGGGTCCCGGCGTTCTTC
CASTQGVPAFF
>NA|TRBV2|TRBJ2-7|NA
TGTGCCAGCATGGTAGGAGCCTACGAGCAGTACTTC
CASMVGAYEQYF
>NA|TRBV28|TRBJ1-2|NA
TGTGCCAGCAGTTTTCGGGGCTATGGCTACACCTTC
CASSFRGYGYTF
>TRBD1|TRBV28|TRBJ1-1|NA
TGTGCCAGCAGTTTATTCCCAGGGGGGGGAGTGAACACTGAAGCTTTCTTT
CASSLFPGGGVNTEAFF
>NA|TRBV2|TRBJ2-2|NA
TGTGCCAGCAGTGAGGAGACACCTAACACCGGGGAGCTGTTTTTT
CASSEETPNTGELFF
>NA|TRBV29-1|TRBJ1-1|once
TGCAGCGTTAAGGGGCTCCGACACTACACTGAAGCTTTCTTT
CSVKGLRHYTEAFF
>TRBD2|TRBV9|TRBJ2-1|NA
TGTGCCAGCAGCGAGACTAGCGGAGGCTACAATGAGCAGTTCTTC
CASSETSGGYNEQFF
>NA|TRBV14|TRBJ1-2|NA
TGTGCCAGCAGCCAAGACCCTTATCGGGGCTACACCTTC
CASSQDPYRGYTF
>TRBD2|TRBV19|TRBJ2-3|NA
TGTGCCACCGCCCGGGGGGGGGCCGCAGATACGCAGTATTTT
CATARGGAADTQYF
>NA|TRBV2|TRBJ1-2|NA
TGTGCCAGCATACTGGAATCGTCCTATGGCTACACCTTC
CASILESSYGYTF
>TRBD1|TRBV5-1|TRBJ1-2|NA
TGCGCCAGCAGCGAGGGACAGGGAAACTATGGCTACACCTTC
CASSEGQGNYGYTF
>NA|TRBV28|TRBJ2-6|NA
TGTGCCAGCAGCCCCGTGGGTCCCACCGGGGGGGCCAACGTCCTGACTTTC
CASSPVGPTGGANVLTF
>TRBD2|TRBV30|TRBJ2-5|once
TGTGCCTGGGGACTAGCGGGATTTGAGACCCAGTACTTC
CAWGLAGFETQYF
>NA|TRBV7-9|TRBJ1-1|NA
TGTGCCAGCAGCTTGGGGCCAAGACAGTTGAACACTGAAGCTTTCTTT
CASSLGPRQLNTEAFF
>NA|TRBV18|TRBJ1-2|NA
TGTGCCAGCTCACCACCGGGGACTGACTATGGCTACACCTTC
CASSPPGTDYGYTF
>TRBD1|TRBV10-3|TRBJ2-1|NA
TGTGCCATCAGTGCTTACGACAGGGGGGGTAACAATGAGCAGTTCTTC
CAISAYDRGGNNEQFF
>TRBD2|TRBV2|TRBJ2-1|NA
TGTGCCAGCAGTGAAACGGGAGGCTCCTACAATGAGCAGTTCTTC
CASSETGGSYNEQFF
>NA|TRBV7-2|TRBJ2-3|few
TGTGCCAGCAGCTTAATGCCCCCTGGGGCCACAGATACGCAGTATTTT
CASSLMPPGATDTQYF
>NA|TRBV10-3|TRBJ2-1|NA
TGTGCCATCAGTGCGGAGTGGTACAATGAGCAGTTCTTC
CAISAEWYNEQFF
>NA|TRBV28|TRBJ2-6|NA
TGTGCCAGCAGTTTGGGCTCTGGGGCCAACGTCCTGACTTTC
CASSLGSGANVLTF
>NA|TRBV5-6|TRBJ2-3|NA
TGTGCCAGCAGCTTGTTGGGAGATACGCAGTATTTT
CASSLLGDTQYF
>TRBD1|TRBV6-5|TRBJ1-4|NA
TGTGCCAGCAGGAACAGGGGCGGAGCTAATGAAAAACTGTTTTTT
CASRNRGGANEKLFF
>TRBD1|TRBV27|TRBJ1-2|NA
TGTGCCAGCATCCGGGACAGGGGAAGGGGTGGCTACACCTTC
CASIRDRGRGGYTF
>NA|TRBV7-9|TRBJ1-1|once
TGTGCCAGCAGCTTAGCGGGGGCAGGGAAGAACACTGAAGCTTTCTTT
CASSLAGAGKNTEAFF